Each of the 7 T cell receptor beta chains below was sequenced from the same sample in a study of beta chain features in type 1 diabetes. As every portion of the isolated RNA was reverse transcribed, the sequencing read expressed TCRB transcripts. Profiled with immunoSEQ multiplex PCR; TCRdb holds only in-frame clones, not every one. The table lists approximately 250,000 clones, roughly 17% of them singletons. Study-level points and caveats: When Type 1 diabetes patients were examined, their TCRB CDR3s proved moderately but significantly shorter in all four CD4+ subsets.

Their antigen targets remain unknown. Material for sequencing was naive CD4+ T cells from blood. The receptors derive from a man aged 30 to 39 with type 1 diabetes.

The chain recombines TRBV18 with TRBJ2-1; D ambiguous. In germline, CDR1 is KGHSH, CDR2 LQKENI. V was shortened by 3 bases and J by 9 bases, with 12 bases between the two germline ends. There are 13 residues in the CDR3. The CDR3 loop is CASSPRRDGEQFF. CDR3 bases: TGTGCCAGCTCACCTCGAAGGGATGGTGAGCAGTTCTTC.

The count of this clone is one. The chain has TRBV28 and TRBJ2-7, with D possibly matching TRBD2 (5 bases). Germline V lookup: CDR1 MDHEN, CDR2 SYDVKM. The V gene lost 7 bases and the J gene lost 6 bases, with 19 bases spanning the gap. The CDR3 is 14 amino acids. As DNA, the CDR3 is TGTGCCAGCACTAAAGCGATGAGGGTGGGCGAGCAGTACTTC. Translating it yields CASTKAMRVGEQYF.

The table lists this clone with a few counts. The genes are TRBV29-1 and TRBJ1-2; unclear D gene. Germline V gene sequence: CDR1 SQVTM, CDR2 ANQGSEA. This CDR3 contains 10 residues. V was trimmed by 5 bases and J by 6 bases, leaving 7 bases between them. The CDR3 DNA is TGCAGCGTTTTGTCGGATGGCTACACCTTC. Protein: CSVLSDGYTF.

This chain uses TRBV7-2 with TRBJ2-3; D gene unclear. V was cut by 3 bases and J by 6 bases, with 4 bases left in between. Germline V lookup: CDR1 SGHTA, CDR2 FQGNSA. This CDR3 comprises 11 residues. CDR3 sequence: CASSFLDTQYF. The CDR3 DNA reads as TGTGCCAGCAGCTTCCTGGATACGCAGTATTTT.

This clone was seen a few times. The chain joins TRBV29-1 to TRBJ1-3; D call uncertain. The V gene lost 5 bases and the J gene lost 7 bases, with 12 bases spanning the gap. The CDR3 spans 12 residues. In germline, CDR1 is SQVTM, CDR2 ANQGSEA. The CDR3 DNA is TGCAGCGTTCGGCCAGTTGGGAACACCATATATTTT. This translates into CSVRPVGNTIYF.

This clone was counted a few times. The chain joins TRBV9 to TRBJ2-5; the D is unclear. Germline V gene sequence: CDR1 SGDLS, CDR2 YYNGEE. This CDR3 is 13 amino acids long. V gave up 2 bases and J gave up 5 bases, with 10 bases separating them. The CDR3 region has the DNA TGTGCCAGCAGCGTCTTAGGACCGGAGACCCAGTACTTC. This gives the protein CASSVLGPETQYF.

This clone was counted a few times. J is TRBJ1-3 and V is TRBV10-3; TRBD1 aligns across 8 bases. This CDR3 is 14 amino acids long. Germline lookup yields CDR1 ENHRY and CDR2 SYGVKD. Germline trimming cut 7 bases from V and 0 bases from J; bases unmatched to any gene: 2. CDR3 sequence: CAITQGDSGNTIYF. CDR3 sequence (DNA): TGTGCCATCACACAGGGGGACTCTGGAAACACCATATATTTT.